A single sample gave rise to the 3 T cell receptor beta chains below, sequenced in a study of blood T cell repertoires in COVID-19. The assay was immunoSEQ multiplex PCR, and TCRdb's table has in-frame clones only and misses some. The sample records 75,000 to 85,000 clones, more than 75% being singletons. Sequencing input: peripheral blood. The origin of the receptors is a man in his 60s with COVID-19, enrolled during active disease.

The genes are TRBV6-2 or TRBV6-3 and TRBJ2-1; a possible D gene is TRBD1 (6 bases). The germline V and J ends were trimmed by 6 bases and 2 bases, with 23 bases remaining between them. The length of the CDR3 is 18 residues. Germline V gene sequence: CDR1 MNHEY, CDR2 SVGEGT. This CDR3 reads CASSLRRRGTRTYNEQFF. CDR3 bases: TGTGCCAGCAGCTTAAGGCGCAGGGGCACCCGAACCTACAATGAGCAGTTCTTC.

This clone turned up a few times. V usage is TRBV28 and J usage is TRBJ1-1, with no clear D. V gave up 5 bases and J gave up 7 bases, with 11 bases separating them. CDR1 is MDHEN and CDR2 is SYDVKM in the germline V gene. This CDR3 comprises 12 residues. The CDR3 spells CASSPSGYEAFF. CDR3 sequence (DNA): TGTGCCAGCAGTCCCAGCGGTTATGAAGCTTTCTTT.

The rearrangement uses TRBV5-1 and TRBJ1-2; TRBD1 aligns across 7 bases. CDR3 length: 14 amino acids. CDR1 is SGHRS, CDR2 YFSETQ, per germline. V lost 2 bases and J lost 7; bases outside the gene matches: 8. The DNA of the CDR3 is TGCGCCAGCAGCTTCCTGGACAGGTTATCTGGCTACACCTTC. Translated, it gives CASSFLDRLSGYTF.